These 20 T cell receptor beta chains were all obtained from the same sample, sequenced in a study of CD8 T cells in ankylosing spondylitis. TCRdb reprocessed the 5' RACE reads via MiXCR and lists one record per CDR3 protein. The table shows about 140,000 distinct CDR3 sequences, with about 8% occurring only once. Sequencing was carried out using synovial fluid, either unsorted or a sorted T cell fraction (not recorded which). These receptors came from a male donor with ankylosing spondylitis.

This clonotype was counted many times. The chain has TRBV28 and TRBJ1-5; D is ambiguous. CDR3 length equals 12 residues. Trimming took off 1 base at V and 6 bases at J, with 4 bases between the two ends. CDR1 MDHEN and CDR2 SYDVKM come from the germline V gene. The CDR3 reads CASSLFRQPQHF. CDR3 DNA: TGTGCCAGCAGTTTATTTCGTCAGCCCCAGCATTTT.

This clonotype was counted at least ten times. The genes are TRBV6-1 and TRBJ1-1; 10 bases map to TRBD1. CDR3 size: 13 residues. J lost 5 bases, V lost 6 bases, and 3 bases had no gene match. The germline gives CDR1 MNHNS, CDR2 SASEGT. CDR3 bases: TGTGCCAGCAGGGCGGACAGGGGGACTGAAGCTTTCTTT. Translating gives CASRADRGTEAFF.

The CDR3 is CSASGDQLIDEQYF. The CDR3 DNA is TGCAGTGCTAGCGGGGACCAGCTGATCGACGAGCAGTACTTC. This chain joins TRBV20-1 and TRBJ2-7; D is perhaps TRBD1 or TRBD2 (5 bases each). V lost 3 bases, J lost 5 bases, and 17 bases lay in between. Germline V gene lookup returns CDR1 DFQATT and CDR2 SNEGSKA (reference sequence). This CDR3 contains 14 residues.

This clonotype has at least ten counts. The chain has TRBV20-1 and TRBJ2-3; the D is unclear. This CDR3 contains 14 residues. Trimming removed 8 bases at V and 6 bases at J, with 21 bases between. Germline CDR1 DFQATT, CDR2 SNEGSKA (reference sequence). The CDR3 reads CSTYLTESWDTQYF. The CDR3 DNA follows: TGCAGTACCTACCTAACGGAGTCCTGGGATACGCAGTATTTT.

The V call is TRBV28, the J call TRBJ2-7, with D possibly matching TRBD2 (6 bases). The length of the CDR3 is 14 residues. Per germline, CDR1 MDHEN and CDR2 SYDVKM. Trimming pared 6 bases from V and 3 bases from J, leaving 15 bases between. CDR3 region: CASSRFGGIYEQYF. In DNA, the CDR3 is TGTGCCAGCAGCCGATTTGGCGGGATCTACGAGCAGTACTTC. Filled out from reference TRBV28 and TRBJ2-7, the complete variable domain reads DVKVTQSSRYLVKRTGEKVFLECVQDMDHENMFWYRQDPGLGLRLIYFSYDVKMKEKGDIPEGYSVSREKKERFSLILESASTNQTSMYLCASSRFGGIYEQYFGPGTRLTVT.

The rearrangement uses TRBV5-6 and TRBJ2-1; 11 positions agree with TRBD2. Germline V CDR1 and CDR2: SGHDT, YYEEEE. CDR3 length: 15 amino acids. The J segment lost 6 bases and the V segment lost 1 base, leaving 3 bases of the junction unmatched. The CDR3 loop is CASSLRLAGTNEQFF. The CDR3 region has the DNA TGTGCCAGCAGCTTGCGACTAGCGGGGACCAATGAGCAGTTCTTC.

This clonotype has ten or more counts. This chain joins TRBV7-2 and TRBJ2-7, with unresolved D. The ends were cut back, 1 base at V and 4 bases at J, with 8 bases in the middle. From germline, CDR1 is SGHTA and CDR2 FQGNSA. The CDR3 extends over 13 amino acids. Here the CDR3 reads CASSLGVSYEQYF. The DNA for the CDR3 is TGTGCCAGCAGCTTAGGGGTGTCTTACGAGCAGTACTTC.

This clonotype was counted ten times or more. This sequence joins TRBV20-1 and TRBJ2-1; TRBD2 matches 10 bases. In germline, CDR1 is DFQATT, CDR2 SNEGSKA (reference sequence). This CDR3 spans 18 amino acids. The V segment lost 5 bases and the J segment 5 bases; nucleotides outside the gene matches: 18. The CDR3 sequence: CSAYPSGGAGNIDNEQFF. The CDR3 nucleotides are TGCAGTGCTTACCCCAGCGGGGGGGCGGGTAATATAGACAATGAGCAGTTCTTC.

On this clonotype: This may be a read error: a much more frequent sequence differs by one nucleotide. V and J are TRBV12-3 or TRBV12-4 and TRBJ1-3, with TRBD1 matching 8 bases. The CDR3 is 12 residues long. V shed 5 bases and J 14 bases; nucleotides not matched to a gene: 8. The CDR3 reads CASSLRTGIVYF. The CDR3 bases are TGTGCCAGCAGTCTAAGGACAGGGATCGTATATTTT.

This clonotype came up a few times. The chain carries TRBV28 and TRBJ1-2; tentatively, D is TRBD1 (5 bases). Per the germline V gene, CDR1 is MDHEN and CDR2 is SYDVKM. The CDR3 totals 12 residues. The ends were cut back, 3 bases at V and 6 bases at J, with 8 bases in the middle. This CDR3 is CASSFIRDGYTF. Here the CDR3 DNA reads TGTGCCAGCAGTTTTATCAGGGATGGCTACACCTTC.

This rearrangement joins TRBV11-2 to TRBJ1-6; TRBD1 aligns across 10 bases. Germline V lookup: CDR1 SGHAT, CDR2 FQNNGV. This CDR3 has 19 amino acids. V shed 3 bases, J shed 0 bases, and the junction held 8 bases outside the gene matches. In nucleotides, the CDR3 is TGTGCCAGCAGCTTCTACGGGACAGGGGCCTCCTCCTATAATTCACCCCTCCACTTT. Protein sequence: CASSFYGTGASSYNSPLHF.

This clonotype was recorded many times. The V call is TRBV6-5, the J call TRBJ1-4; 11 bases map to TRBD1. V dropped 4 bases and J dropped 11; count of bases not matched to a gene: 9. The CDR3 totals 15 residues. Germline values: CDR1 MNHEY, CDR2 SVGAGI. The CDR3 sequence is CASSSTGTGGRKLFF. In DNA form, the CDR3 reads TGTGCCAGCAGTTCGACCGGGACAGGGGGAAGGAAACTGTTTTTT.

This clonotype was counted at least ten times. This chain uses TRBV18 with TRBJ1-2; 8 nucleotides line up with TRBD1. The CDR3 sequence is 17 residues long. CDR1 and CDR2 (germline): KGHSH, LQKENI. V gave up 6 bases and J gave up 0 bases; unmatched junction bases: 12. The CDR3 DNA follows: TGTGCCAGCTCTCTCACCCCCACAGGGGGTTCTAACTATGGCTACACCTTC. This gives the protein CASSLTPTGGSNYGYTF.

The sample holds a few counts of this clonotype. The rearrangement joins TRBV9 to TRBJ1-6; D is undetermined. The CDR3 has 16 amino acids. The germline V gene has CDR1 SGDLS and CDR2 YYNGEE. Trimming shortened V by 0 bases and J by 0 bases, and 7 bases separated the two germline ends. The CDR3, as DNA: TGTGCCAGCAGCGTAGGGATAAGCTCCTATAATTCACCCCTCCACTTT. Its protein product is CASSVGISSYNSPLHF.

Many counts were recorded for this clonotype. The chain combines TRBV12-3 or TRBV12-4 with TRBJ1-1, with D uncertain. Between the trimmed V and J ends, which lost 5 bases and 6 bases, there was a span of 10 bases. CDR3 size: 12 residues. The CDR3 bases are TGTGCCAGCAGTGCCGGGTGGGCTGAAGCTTTCTTT. Encoded protein: CASSAGWAEAFF.

This clonotype was recorded many times. The V gene is TRBV10-3, the J gene TRBJ1-5; D not certain. From germline, CDR1 is ENHRY and CDR2 SYGVKD. This CDR3 spans 12 amino acids. V gave up 2 bases and J gave up 9 bases, with 8 bases separating them. CDR3 nucleotide sequence: TGTGCCATCAGTGAGCCGCAAGGGCCCCAGCATTTT. Amino acids: CAISEPQGPQHF.

This chain links TRBV7-2 with TRBJ2-1, with 15 positions matching TRBD2. V lost 4 bases to trimming and J lost 9 bases; unmatched junction nucleotides: 4. The CDR3 has 15 amino acids. Germline CDR1 SGHTA, CDR2 FQGNSA. Here the CDR3 reads CASSWTSGGESEQFF. In nucleotides, the CDR3 is TGTGCCAGCAGCTGGACTAGCGGGGGGGAGAGTGAGCAGTTCTTC.

This chain connects TRBV11-2 to TRBJ2-6, with 7 bases lining up with TRBD1. This CDR3 has 19 amino acids. Germline CDR1 reads SGHAT; CDR2 reads FQNNGV. V was clipped by 5 bases and J by 2 bases; unmatched bases: 15. CDR3 sequence reads: CASSPWTGHLKTGANVLTF. The CDR3 DNA sequence: TGTGCCAGCAGCCCCTGGACAGGTCACCTTAAGACTGGGGCCAACGTCCTGACTTTC. The full variable domain, rest sourced from reference TRBV11-2 and TRBJ2-6, is EAGVAQSPRYKIIEKRQSVAFWCNPISGHATLYWYQQILGQGPKLLIQFQNNGVVDDSQLPKDRFSAERLKGVDSTLKIQPAKLEDSAVYLCASSPWTGHLKTGANVLTFGAGSRLTVL.

The V gene is TRBV7-8, the J gene TRBJ2-1; D possibly corresponds to TRBD2 (6 bases). V lost 2 bases and J 2 bases, leaving 10 bases between the germline ends. This CDR3 is built from 15 residues. Germline lookup yields CDR1 SGHVS and CDR2 FQNEAQ. Here the CDR3 reads CASSLMGGTYNEQFF. The CDR3 DNA is TGTGCCAGCAGCTTAATGGGGGGAACCTACAATGAGCAGTTCTTC.

This clonotype was observed at least ten times. The chain has TRBV29-1 and TRBJ1-2, with a possible D match to TRBD1 (6 bases). V was shortened by 5 bases and J by 3 bases, with 16 bases between the two germline ends. Germline values: CDR1 SQVTM, CDR2 ANQGSEA. This CDR3 is built from 14 residues. The CDR3 DNA reads TGCAGCGTTCGAGCGGGGGGCTTGTACTATGGCTACACCTTC. This translates into CSVRAGGLYYGYTF.